This T cell receptor beta chain was captured in a study of cytomegalovirus exposure and HLA in healthy donors. General study results and limits: For TCR beta chains, V- and J-gene trimming was later linked to a missense DCLRE1C variant. Highly shared sequence variants in one cluster were likely a sequencing artifact.

PCR involved 60 Vbeta and 13 Jbeta primers. The repertoire was sequenced with immunoSEQ multiplex PCR; TCRdb's copy has only in-frame clones and lacks some. Here the sample spans fewer than 200,000 clones, about 80% being singletons. Comment on this clone: Its antigen remains unknown.

Germline CDR1 and CDR2: SNHLY and FYNNEI. J gave up 3 bases and V 8 bases, and 4 bases lay outside the gene matches. The CDR3 runs 12 residues. What was sequenced was PBMCs. This TCR derives from a man between 35 and 55 years old in good health and CMV-seropositive. The rearrangement uses TRBV2 and TRBJ2-7; TRBD1 matches at 7 bases. The CDR3 nucleotides are TGTGCCAGCGGGACAGCCGTCTACGAGCAGTACTTC. Protein: CASGTAVYEQYF.